A single sample is the source of the 15 T cell receptor beta chains below, sequenced in a study of identical twins. Via MiXCR, TCRdb re-called the 5' RACE reads, giving one row per CDR3 protein. The data contain 400,000 to 550,000 distinct CDR3 sequences, about 20% of them singletons. These records were also assigned to another study, of T cells expressing NK-cell markers.

The material sequenced was CD4+ T cells sorted from blood. These receptors were collected from a woman aged 18-30 years in good health.

The rearrangement joins TRBV10-3 to TRBJ2-6; the D gene is possibly TRBD2 (5 bases). The CDR3 runs to 16 residues. The V end was cut by 6 bases, the J end by 4 bases, with 16 bases between. CDR1 is ENHRY, CDR2 SYGVKD, per germline. This chain's CDR3 is CAISPREGSGANVLTF. The CDR3 bases are TGTGCCATCAGCCCCCGGGAAGGGTCGGGGGCCAACGTCCTGACTTTC.

This sequence joins TRBV12-3 or TRBV12-4 and TRBJ2-5; the match to TRBD1 covers 8 bases. The CDR3 sequence is 15 residues long. The J segment lost 4 bases and the V segment lost 0 bases, leaving 4 bases of the junction unmatched. The CDR3 region is CASSLARQGAETQYF. The CDR3 nucleotides are TGTGCCAGCAGTTTAGCGCGTCAGGGGGCAGAGACCCAGTACTTC.

The sample holds many counts of this clonotype. The chain links TRBV6-5 to TRBJ2-5; D might be TRBD1 (5 bases). CDR1 is MNHEY, CDR2 SVGAGI, per germline. The CDR3 is 13 amino acids. V lost 2 bases to trimming and J lost 5 bases, with 9 bases between them. The CDR3: CASSYGAFETQYF. The DNA for the CDR3 is TGTGCCAGCAGTTACGGGGCCTTCGAGACCCAGTACTTC.

In DNA form, the CDR3 reads TGTGCCAGCAGCGGGTGCAGGGCTTGCGAGCAGTACTTC. Translation: CASSGCRACEQYF. The rearrangement uses TRBV9 and TRBJ2-7; possible D gene TRBD1, 5 bases. Trimming shortened V by 3 bases and J by 6 bases, and 13 bases separated the two germline ends. CDR1 SGDLS and CDR2 YYNGEE come from the germline V gene. This CDR3 has 13 amino acids.

This chain joins TRBV19 and TRBJ2-1, with D perhaps TRBD1 or TRBD2 (5 bases each). Trimming shortened V by 0 bases and J by 5 bases, and 14 bases separated the two germline ends. Germline V gene data show CDR1 as LNHDA and CDR2 as SQIVND (reference sequence). The CDR3 loop spans 16 amino acids. The CDR3 bases are TGTGCCAGTAGTATAGAGCAGGGACGCAGTGACAATGAGCAGTTCTTC. Its protein is CASSIEQGRSDNEQFF.

The V and J genes are TRBV7-9 and TRBJ2-1; D remains ambiguous. The CDR3 has 16 amino acids. In germline, CDR1 is SEHNR, CDR2 FQNEAQ (reference sequence). V lost 5 bases, J lost 3 bases, and 17 bases lay in between. Written as DNA, the CDR3 is TGTGCCAGCAGCCGAGTCCCGACTTACCGCTACAATGAGCAGTTCTTC. It translates to CASSRVPTYRYNEQFF. Full variable domain (remainder filled in from reference TRBV7-9 and TRBJ2-1): DTGVSQNPRHKITKRGQNVTFRCDPISEHNRLYWYRQTLGQGPEFLTYFQNEAQLEKSRLLSDRFSAERPKGSFSTLEIQRTEQGDSAMYLCASSRVPTYRYNEQFFGPGTRLTVL.

The sample holds a few counts of this clonotype. The rearrangement joins TRBV5-6 to TRBJ2-7; no reliable D call. The CDR3 spans 14 residues. Germline V lookup: CDR1 SGHDT, CDR2 YYEEEE. Trimming removed 0 bases from V and 7 bases from J, with 14 bases in between. CDR3 DNA sequence: TGTGCCAGCAGCTTGGATTTCGACTTCGGGGAGCAGTACTTC. It encodes CASSLDFDFGEQYF. Variable domain in full (rest from reference TRBV5-6 and TRBJ2-7): DAGVTQSPTHLIKTRGQQVTLRCSPKSGHDTVSWYQQALGQGPQFIFQYYEEEERQRGNFPDRFSGHQFPNYSSELNVNALLLGDSALYLCASSLDFDFGEQYFGPGTRLTVT.

The V and J genes are TRBV6-5 and TRBJ2-7; 9 positions agree with TRBD2. Germline values: CDR1 MNHEY, CDR2 SVGAGI. The CDR3 totals 15 residues. Unmatched junction bases numbered 10, after V lost 4 bases and J lost 6 bases. The CDR3 region has the DNA TGTGCCAGCAGTTCCCGACTAGCGGTGGCCCTCGAGCAGTACTTC. Amino acids: CASSSRLAVALEQYF.

This clonotype was seen more than once but under ten times. The rearrangement uses TRBV9 and TRBJ1-1; tentatively, D is TRBD1 (6 bases). With 4 bases removed from V and 1 base from J, the gap between germline ends came to 11 bases. CDR3 length: 14 amino acids. The V gene's germline CDR1 is SGDLS and CDR2 YYNGEE. The DNA for the CDR3 is TGTGCCAGCAGCCCTCGAGGGGGGAACACTGAAGCTTTCTTT. It specifies CASSPRGGNTEAFF. Drawing the rest from reference TRBV9 and TRBJ1-1, the complete variable domain is DSGVTQTPKHLITATGQRVTLRCSPRSGDLSVYWYQQSLDQGLQFLIQYYNGEERAKGNILERFSAQQFPDLHSELNLSSLELGDSALYFCASSPRGGNTEAFFGQGTRLTVV.

This chain connects TRBV5-6 to TRBJ2-1; weak D call: TRBD2 (5 bases). Germline V gene sequence: CDR1 SGHDT, CDR2 YYEEEE. The V end lost 0 bases, the J end lost 1 base, and 8 bases lay between the germline ends. The CDR3 extends over 15 amino acids. Here the CDR3 reads CASSLVGSSYNEQFF. The DNA for the CDR3 is TGTGCCAGCAGCTTGGTAGGGAGTTCCTACAATGAGCAGTTCTTC.

This clonotype was recorded a few times. V usage is TRBV5-1 and J usage is TRBJ1-3; the match to TRBD1 covers 11 bases. The germline CDR1 and CDR2 sequences are SGHRS and YFSETQ. The CDR3 runs to 14 residues. The V segment lost 3 bases and the J segment 7 bases; nucleotides outside the gene matches: 3. The CDR3 protein is CASSSGQGVNTIYF. DNA of the CDR3: TGCGCCAGCAGCTCGGGACAGGGGGTTAACACCATATATTTT. Combining the CDR3 with reference TRBV5-1 and TRBJ1-3 gives the whole variable domain KAGVTQTPRYLIKTRGQQVTLSCSPISGHRSVSWYQQTPGQGLQFLFEYFSETQRNKGNFPGRFSGRQFSNSRSEMNVSTLELGDSALYLCASSSGQGVNTIYFGEGSWLTVV.

There are a few counts of this clonotype. This sequence joins TRBV6-2 or TRBV6-3 and TRBJ2-1; tentative D call: TRBD1 (6 bases). Germline V lookup: CDR1 MNHEY, CDR2 SVGEGT. This CDR3 spans 18 amino acids. With 6 bases removed from V and 8 bases from J, the gap between germline ends came to 29 bases. Written as DNA, the CDR3 is TGTGCCAGCAGACCCGAGGGGGTTAAAGTCATTGTCGGCCATGAGCAGTTCTTC. This translates into CASRPEGVKVIVGHEQFF.

This clonotype was observed a handful of times. The chain combines TRBV10-3 with TRBJ2-4; 11 bases agree with TRBD2. Germline trimming cut 10 bases from V and 3 bases from J; bases unmatched to any gene: 2. The CDR3 has 13 residues. Germline V gene sequence: CDR1 ENHRY, CDR2 SYGVKD. The CDR3 nucleotides are TGTGCCACCCTAGCGGGAGGCAAAAACATTCAGTACTTC. As protein: CATLAGGKNIQYF.

In the case of this clonotype: One junction end disagrees with the germline gene, perhaps due to a read error. This rearrangement joins TRBV20-1 to TRBJ2-1; possibly TRBD2 for D (5 bases). The CDR3 runs 15 residues. Germline V lookup: CDR1 DFQATT, CDR2 SNEGSKA (reference sequence). CDR3 residues: CNASLLEKGYNEQFF. CDR3 DNA: TGCAATGCTAGCTTACTGGAGAAGGGATACAATGAGCAGTTCTTC.

The chain has TRBV20-1 and TRBJ2-3; possibly TRBD2 for D (5 bases). In germline, CDR1 is DFQATT, CDR2 SNEGSKA (reference sequence). V lost 2 bases to trimming and J lost 1 base, with 13 bases between them. CDR3 length: 15 amino acids. The CDR3 loop is CSARLRGRGTDTQYF. The CDR3, as DNA: TGCAGTGCTAGACTACGAGGGCGGGGCACAGATACGCAGTATTTT.